A single sample is the source of the 5 T cell receptor beta chains below, sequenced in a study of shared clonotypes between healthy human individuals. The data were produced by immunoSEQ multiplex PCR, yet TCRdb's version contains in-frame clones alone and is incomplete. The sample contains about 380,000 clones, around 96% of which appear only once. The sequencing input was memory CD8+ T cells sorted from blood. Stated subset: CD45RO+ cells pooled with CCR7-negative TemRA cells. The receptors derive from a man aged 25-40 years in good health.

For this clone: Other DNA variants within this sample encode the same CDR3. The gene calls are TRBV20-1 and TRBJ2-7; no reliable D call. CDR3 length equals 11 residues. Germline CDR1 and CDR2: DFQATT and SNEGSKA (reference sequence). Trimming removed 2 bases from V and 3 bases from J, with 5 bases in between. As DNA, the CDR3 is TGCAGTGCTAGACGAGACTACGAGCAGTACTTC. It encodes CSARRDYEQYF.

The genes are TRBV5-1 and TRBJ1-3; D not certain. The CDR3 has 15 amino acids. Trimming took 1 base from V and 0 from J, leaving 8 bases between them. Germline V lookup: CDR1 SGHRS, CDR2 YFSETQ. The CDR3 DNA is TGCGCCAGCAGCTTGACAGCCTTCTCTGGAAACACCATATATTTT. Translated, it gives CASSLTAFSGNTIYF. Complete variable domain (other parts from reference TRBV5-1 and TRBJ1-3): KAGVTQTPRYLIKTRGQQVTLSCSPISGHRSVSWYQQTPGQGLQFLFEYFSETQRNKGNFPGRFSGRQFSNSRSEMNVSTLELGDSALYLCASSLTAFSGNTIYFGEGSWLTVV.

This rearrangement joins TRBV2 to TRBJ2-7; 9 bases map to TRBD2. The CDR3 covers 14 residues. Germline CDR1 reads SNHLY; CDR2 reads FYNNEI. With 6 bases clipped from V and 0 bases from J, the junction kept 3 bases outside the gene matches. CDR3 sequence: CASRTSGHSYEQYF. DNA for the CDR3: TGTGCCAGCAGGACTAGCGGTCACTCCTACGAGCAGTACTTC.

CDR3: CSVDTGGTGELFF. CDR3 DNA: TGCAGCGTTGATACAGGGGGCACCGGGGAGCTGTTTTTT. This chain joins TRBV29-1 and TRBJ2-2; 8 nucleotides line up with TRBD1. This CDR3 comprises 13 residues. Germline V gives CDR1 SQVTM, CDR2 ANQGSEA. Unmatched junction bases numbered 1, after V lost 3 bases and J lost 4 bases.

The genes are TRBV6-1 and TRBJ1-5; D remains ambiguous. CDR1 and CDR2 (germline): MNHNS, SASEGT. The V and J ends lost 4 bases and 1 base respectively, with 11 bases between them. This CDR3 spans 15 amino acids. For the CDR3, the DNA is TGTGCCAGCAGTGGTTTTAGAGGAAGCAATCAGCCCCAGCATTTT. This sequence encodes CASSGFRGSNQPQHF.